Each of the 25 T cell receptor beta chains below was sequenced from the same sample in a study of blood T cell repertoires in COVID-19. Sequencing used immunoSEQ multiplex PCR; TCRdb keeps in-frame clones, though not all of them. The table shows about 220,000 clones, with about 90% occurring only once. The sample was PBMCs or T cells enriched from blood (not recorded which). Receptors were obtained from a woman aged 50 to 65 with acute COVID-19.

J is TRBJ1-2 and V is TRBV25-1; the D is unclear. CDR1 and CDR2 from the germline V gene are MGHDK and SYGVNS. V lost 3 bases, J lost 2 bases, and 7 bases lay in between. The CDR3 length is 13 residues. The CDR3 nucleotides read TGTGCCAGCAGTGACCTAGACAACTATGGCTACACCTTC. Residues: CASSDLDNYGYTF.

The rearrangement uses TRBV5-1 and TRBJ2-7, with a tentative D call TRBD2 (6 bases). The germline V gene encodes CDR1 SGHRS and CDR2 YFSETQ. V was pared by 0 bases and J by 0 bases, with 13 bases between. The CDR3 contains 16 residues. In nucleotides, the CDR3 is TGCGCCAGCAGCTTGGCCGGCGGGGTGAGCTCCTACGAGCAGTACTTC. The encoded protein is CASSLAGGVSSYEQYF.

CDR3 bases: TGTGCCAGCAGTTACTCGCGTACAGGGGATGGCTACACCTTC. Translated, it gives CASSYSRTGDGYTF. This chain joins TRBV6-2 or TRBV6-3 and TRBJ1-2, with 7 bases fitting TRBD1. The CDR3 has 14 amino acids. Per germline, CDR1 MNHEY and CDR2 SVGEGT. The J segment lost 6 bases and the V segment lost 0 bases, leaving 4 bases of the junction unmatched.

The chain has TRBV10-3 and TRBJ2-1; perhaps TRBD2 as D (5 bases). Deletions cut 10 bases from V and 2 bases from J, with 12 bases between. CDR1 is ENHRY, CDR2 SYGVKD, per germline. The CDR3 is 13 residues long. CDR3 protein: CATQDSPYNEQFF. CDR3 nucleotides: TGTGCCACCCAGGACTCTCCCTACAATGAGCAGTTCTTC.

The rearrangement uses TRBV6-5 and TRBJ2-3; the match to TRBD1 covers 8 bases. Germline V gives CDR1 MNHEY, CDR2 SVGAGI. The CDR3 spans 15 residues. Trimming at V came to 3 bases and at J to 4 bases, leaving 6 bases not matched to a gene. CDR3 amino acids: CASSYQGAQADTQYF. Written as DNA, the CDR3 is TGTGCCAGCAGTTATCAGGGGGCGCAAGCAGATACGCAGTATTTT.

The genes are TRBV2 and TRBJ1-1, with D possibly TRBD1 on 6 matching bases. Between the trimmed V and J ends, which lost 5 bases and 5 bases, there was a span of 15 bases. The CDR3 covers 14 residues. CDR1 and CDR2 from the germline V gene are SNHLY and FYNNEI. The CDR3 is CASSRQAIPTEAFF. CDR3 in DNA: TGTGCCAGCAGTAGACAGGCCATACCAACTGAAGCTTTCTTT.

The rearrangement uses TRBV5-1 and TRBJ2-7, with no clear D. The CDR3 contains 12 residues. Germline V gene sequence: CDR1 SGHRS, CDR2 YFSETQ. The V and J ends lost 0 bases and 3 bases respectively, with 4 bases between them. CDR3 bases: TGCGCCAGCAGCTTGGTGAGCTACGAGCAGTACTTC. This sequence encodes CASSLVSYEQYF.

This chain joins TRBV18 and TRBJ2-3, with TRBD2 as a possible D gene (5 bases). The CDR3 is 20 residues long. Germline CDR1 and CDR2: KGHSH and LQKENI. V lost 0 bases to trimming and J lost 11 bases, with 33 bases between them. The CDR3 coding sequence is TGTGCCAGCTCACCACCCGGTCGCGGGTTTGGTCTCATTTTGAGCATACAGCAGTATTTT. Protein: CASSPPGRGFGLILSIQQYF.

A few counts support this clone. The chain uses TRBV27 and TRBJ1-2; 9 positions agree with TRBD1. CDR3 length: 15 residues. The junction had 12 bases not matched to a gene; V was cut back by 5 bases and J by 8 bases. Per the germline V gene, CDR1 is MNHEY and CDR2 is SMNVEV (reference sequence). The CDR3 coding sequence is TGTGCCAGCAGTCCCTATCTACAGGGGGCGGGCGGCTACACCTTC. Encoded protein: CASSPYLQGAGGYTF.

The chain employs TRBV30 and TRBJ1-6; tentatively, D is TRBD1 (6 bases). Per germline, CDR1 GTSNPN and CDR2 SVGIG (reference sequence). CDR3 length equals 14 residues. Trimming cost V 0 bases and J 10 bases, with 13 bases left between them. The CDR3 is CAWSVPGTRSPLHF. The CDR3 bases are TGTGCCTGGAGTGTCCCAGGGACAAGGTCACCCCTCCACTTT. Full variable domain (remainder filled in from reference TRBV30 and TRBJ1-6): SQTIHQWPATLVQPVGSPLSLECTVEGTSNPNLYWYRQAAGRGLQLLFYSVGIGQISSEVPQNLSASRPQDRQFILSSKKLLLSDSGFYLCAWSVPGTRSPLHFGNGTRLTVT.

The J gene is TRBJ2-7, the V gene TRBV9, with D perhaps matching TRBD1 (5 bases). The germline gives CDR1 SGDLS, CDR2 YYNGEE. The CDR3 is 15 residues long. Trimming stripped 0 bases from V and 2 bases from J, with 12 bases between. The CDR3 coding sequence is TGTGCCAGCAGCGTAGCTCCGGACAATGCCTACGAGCAGTACTTC. Translation: CASSVAPDNAYEQYF.

CDR3: CASSQSGEQPQHF. The CDR3 nucleotides are TGCGCCAGCAGTCAAAGCGGCGAACAGCCCCAGCATTTT. V and J are TRBV4-1 and TRBJ1-5; D is ambiguous. The germline V and J ends were trimmed by 6 bases and 7 bases, with 13 bases remaining between them. Germline V lookup: CDR1 MGHRA, CDR2 YSYEKL. The length of the CDR3 is 13 residues.

This chain uses TRBV7-3 with TRBJ1-1, with TRBD1 matching over 10 bases. The J segment lost 11 bases and the V segment lost 3 bases, leaving 3 bases of the junction unmatched. The V gene's germline CDR1 is SGHTA and CDR2 FQGTGA. CDR3 length: 12 residues. The CDR3 reads CASSFPGQGAFF. CDR3 nucleotide sequence: TGTGCCAGCAGCTTCCCGGGACAGGGGGCTTTCTTT.

This clone was observed a single time. The chain carries TRBV7-2 and TRBJ2-7; 10 nucleotides line up with TRBD2. This CDR3 contains 15 residues. Per germline, CDR1 SGHTA and CDR2 FQGNSA. V trimming: 3 bases; J trimming: 0 bases; junction bases outside the gene matches: 2. Written as DNA, the CDR3 is TGTGCCAGCAGCTTCCCTAGCGGGAGCTCCTACGAGCAGTACTTC. It yields the protein CASSFPSGSSYEQYF. The complete variable domain, with remaining parts taken from reference TRBV7-2 and TRBJ2-7, reads GAGVSQSPSNKVTEKGKDVELRCDPISGHTALYWYRQSLGQGLEFLIYFQGNSAPDKSGLPSDRFSAERTGGSVSTLTIQRTQQEDSAVYLCASSFPSGSSYEQYFGPGTRLTVT.

This clone was counted a single time. The chain employs TRBV5-4 and TRBJ1-1; maybe TRBD1 (6 bases). The CDR3 is 12 residues long. V dropped 2 bases and J dropped 5 bases, with 7 bases sitting between them. Germline V gives CDR1 SGHNT, CDR2 YYREEE (reference sequence). The CDR3 protein is CASSLQGTEAFF. CDR3 nucleotides: TGTGCCAGCAGCTTACAGGGTACTGAAGCTTTCTTT.

The chain joins TRBV27 to TRBJ2-1; possible D gene TRBD2, 5 bases. The V gene's germline CDR1 is MNHEY and CDR2 SMNVEV (reference sequence). The V end lost 3 bases, the J end lost 10 bases, and 16 bases lay between the germline ends. CDR3 length: 14 amino acids. CDR3 sequence (DNA): TGTGCCAGCAGTTTTGGTTTTGGAGGAGGCGAGCAGTTCTTC. Encoded protein: CASSFGFGGGEQFF.

This chain connects TRBV4-1 to TRBJ2-2; D might be TRBD2 (6 bases). Trimming took 7 bases from V and 3 from J, leaving 15 bases between them. The length of the CDR3 is 15 residues. The germline V gene has CDR1 MGHRA and CDR2 YSYEKL. DNA of the CDR3: TGCGCCAGCAAACCAGAAGGACTATACACCGGGGAGCTGTTTTTT. It specifies CASKPEGLYTGELFF.

The chain couples TRBV24-1 to TRBJ2-2; weak D call: TRBD1 (6 bases). Per germline, CDR1 KGHDR and CDR2 SFDVKD. The V end was cut by 6 bases, the J end by 4 bases, with 14 bases between. The CDR3 is 15 residues long. This CDR3 reads CATSPTGLGTGELFF. The DNA of the CDR3 is TGTGCCACCAGTCCGACAGGCTTGGGCACCGGGGAGCTGTTTTTT.

There are a few counts of this clone. The chain joins TRBV27 to TRBJ1-1; TRBD1 matches at 11 bases. From germline, CDR1 is MNHEY and CDR2 SMNVEV (reference sequence). J was trimmed by 0 bases and V by 5 bases; bases with no gene match: 8. This CDR3 contains 17 residues. The CDR3 reads CASSPGTGGYLNTEAFF. CDR3 in DNA: TGTGCCAGCAGTCCAGGGACAGGGGGGTACCTGAACACTGAAGCTTTCTTT.

J is TRBJ1-5 and V is TRBV19; 8 bases agree with TRBD1. Germline values: CDR1 LNHDA, CDR2 SQIVND (reference sequence). The ends lost 6 bases at V and 5 bases at J; junction bases unmatched: 12. The CDR3 spans 16 residues. The CDR3 region has the DNA TGTGCCAGTAGAAGAGTTACAGGGGGAATTTATCAGCCCCAGCATTTT. The encoded protein is CASRRVTGGIYQPQHF.

This sequence joins TRBV28 and TRBJ2-1, with 8 bases matching TRBD2. Losses at the gene ends were 4 bases for V and 8 bases for J; bases not matched to a gene: 13. Germline V lookup: CDR1 MDHEN, CDR2 SYDVKM. This CDR3 is built from 16 residues. The CDR3 reads CASSSLPQREIDEQFF. In nucleotides, the CDR3 is TGTGCCAGCAGTTCCCTCCCCCAGCGGGAGATAGATGAGCAGTTCTTC.

This sequence joins TRBV7-2 and TRBJ2-7; D possibly corresponds to TRBD2 (6 bases). The CDR3 totals 14 residues. The V end lost 3 bases, the J end lost 0 bases, and 9 bases lay between the germline ends. Germline CDR1 and CDR2: SGHTA and FQGNSA. The DNA of the CDR3 is TGTGCCAGCAGCTTCCGGGACTTCTCCTACGAGCAGTACTTC. Translation: CASSFRDFSYEQYF.

This clone was found once. This chain links TRBV27 with TRBJ2-7; D not certain. The CDR3 totals 16 residues. Germline V lookup: CDR1 MNHEY, CDR2 SMNVEV (reference sequence). The ends were cut back, 6 bases at V and 4 bases at J, with 22 bases in the middle. CDR3 loop: CASSQNSPVRGYEQYF. The CDR3 region has the DNA TGTGCCAGCAGCCAAAATTCCCCCGTGAGAGGATACGAGCAGTACTTC.

V gene TRBV19 combines with J gene TRBJ2-7; TRBD1 aligns across 7 bases. Germline V gene sequence: CDR1 LNHDA, CDR2 SQIVND (reference sequence). The CDR3 is made up of 16 amino acids. Trimming at V came to 1 base and at J to 2 bases, leaving 8 bases not matched to a gene. This CDR3 reads CASSIVSTGATYEQYF. The DNA of the CDR3 is TGTGCCAGTAGTATAGTTTCAACAGGGGCAACCTACGAGCAGTACTTC.

This sequence joins TRBV27 and TRBJ1-6; D remains ambiguous. V gave up 5 bases and J gave up 4 bases, with 12 bases separating them. Germline CDR1 and CDR2: MNHEY and SMNVEV (reference sequence). This CDR3 comprises 15 residues. CDR3 bases: TGTGCCAGCAGTCTCGGGAAAGGGTATAATTCACCCCTCCACTTT. It translates to CASSLGKGYNSPLHF.